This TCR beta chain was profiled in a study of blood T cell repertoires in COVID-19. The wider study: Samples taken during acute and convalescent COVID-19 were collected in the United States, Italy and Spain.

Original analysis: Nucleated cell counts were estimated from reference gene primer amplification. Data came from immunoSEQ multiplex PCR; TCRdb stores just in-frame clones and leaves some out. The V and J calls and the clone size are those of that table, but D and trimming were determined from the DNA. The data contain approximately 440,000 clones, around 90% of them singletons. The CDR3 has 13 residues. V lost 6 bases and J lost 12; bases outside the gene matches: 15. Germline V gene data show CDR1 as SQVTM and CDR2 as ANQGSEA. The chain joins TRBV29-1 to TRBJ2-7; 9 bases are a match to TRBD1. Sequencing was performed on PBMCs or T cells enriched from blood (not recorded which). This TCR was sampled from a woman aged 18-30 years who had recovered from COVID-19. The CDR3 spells CSVGPGQGLFWYF. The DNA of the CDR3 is TGCAGCGTCGGACCGGGACAGGGCTTATTTTGGTACTTC.